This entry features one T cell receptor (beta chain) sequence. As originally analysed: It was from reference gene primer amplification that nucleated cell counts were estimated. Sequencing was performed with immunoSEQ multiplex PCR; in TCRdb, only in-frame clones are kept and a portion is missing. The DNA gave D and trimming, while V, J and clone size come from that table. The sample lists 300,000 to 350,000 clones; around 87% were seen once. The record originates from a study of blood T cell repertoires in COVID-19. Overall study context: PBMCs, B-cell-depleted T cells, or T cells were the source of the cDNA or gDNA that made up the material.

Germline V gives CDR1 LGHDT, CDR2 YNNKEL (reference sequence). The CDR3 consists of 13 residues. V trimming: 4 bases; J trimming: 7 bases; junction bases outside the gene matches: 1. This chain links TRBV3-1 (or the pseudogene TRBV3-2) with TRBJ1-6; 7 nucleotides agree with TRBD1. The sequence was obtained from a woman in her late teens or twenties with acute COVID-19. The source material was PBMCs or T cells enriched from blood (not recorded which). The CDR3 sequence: CASSPDRNSPLHF. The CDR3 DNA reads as TGTGCCAGCAGCCCGGACAGGAATTCACCCCTCCACTTT.